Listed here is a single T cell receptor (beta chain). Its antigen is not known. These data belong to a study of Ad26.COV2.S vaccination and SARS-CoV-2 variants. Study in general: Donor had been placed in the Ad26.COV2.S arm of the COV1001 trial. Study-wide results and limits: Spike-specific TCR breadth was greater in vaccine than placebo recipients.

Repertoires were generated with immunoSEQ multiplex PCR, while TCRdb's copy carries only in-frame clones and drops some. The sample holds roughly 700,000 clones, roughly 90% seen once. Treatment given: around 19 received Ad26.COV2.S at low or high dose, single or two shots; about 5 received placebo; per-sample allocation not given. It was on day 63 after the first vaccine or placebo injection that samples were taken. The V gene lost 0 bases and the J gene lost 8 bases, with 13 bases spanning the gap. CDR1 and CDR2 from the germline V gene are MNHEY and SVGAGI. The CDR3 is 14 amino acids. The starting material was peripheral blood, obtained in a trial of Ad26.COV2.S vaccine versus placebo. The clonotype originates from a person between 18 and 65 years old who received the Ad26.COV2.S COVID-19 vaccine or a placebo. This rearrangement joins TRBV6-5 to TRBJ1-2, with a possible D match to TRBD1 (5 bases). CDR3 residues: CASSYSGGRSGYTF. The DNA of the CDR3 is TGTGCCAGCAGTTACTCGGGGGGGAGAAGCGGCTACACCTTC.